The rows below give T cell receptor beta chains drawn from one sample of a study of blood T cells in healthy people across ages. Via MiXCR, TCRdb re-called the 5' RACE reads, giving one row per CDR3 protein. The table lists more than 700,000 distinct CDR3 sequences, around 50% of them singletons. The sequencing sample was made of blood. These receptors all stem from a man older than 75 in good health. The CDR3 runs from the conserved cysteine through the conserved F or W. Fields, in order: J gene, V gene, clone size, D gene, CDR3 protein, CDR3 DNA. D genes are given only for firm matches. For some rows the clone size is stated as once, few or many, or as a class when expanded; others skip it.

TRBJ2-5 | TRBV27 | many | - | CASTSWETQYF | TGTGCCAGCACGTCATGGGAGACCCAGTACTTC
TRBJ2-7 | TRBV7-8 | - | TRBD1 | CASSLMGTANNEQYF | TGTGCCAGCAGCTTGATGGGGACAGCAAACAATGAGCAGTACTTC
TRBJ2-5 | TRBV29-1 | - | - | CSVGGQVGEQYF | TGCAGCGTTGGAGGGCAGGTGGGGGAGCAGTACTTC
TRBJ2-7 | TRBV29-1 | - | - | CSVEGGSLTYEQYF | TGCAGCGTTGAAGGGGGGAGTCTAACCTACGAGCAGTACTTC
TRBJ1-4 | TRBV6-5 | - | TRBD1 | CASRSGTGHEKLFF | TGTGCCAGCAGATCCGGGACAGGGCATGAAAAACTGTTTTTT
TRBJ2-2 | TRBV12-3/TRBV12-4 | few | TRBD2 | CASSRGLAGGSTGELFF | TGTGCCAGCAGTAGGGGTTTGGCGGGAGGGAGTACCGGGGAGCTGTTTTTT
TRBJ2-5 | TRBV11-2 | - | TRBD2 | CASSPSGRAWETQYF | TGTGCCAGCAGCCCTAGCGGGAGGGCCTGGGAGACCCAGTACTTC
TRBJ2-5 | TRBV19 | - | - | CASSLSIAKEETQYF | TGTGCCAGTAGTCTAAGTATCGCGAAAGAGGAGACCCAGTACTTC
TRBJ2-7 | TRBV6-2/TRBV6-3 | - | TRBD2 | CASSSSGGSYNEQYF | TGTGCCAGCAGTTCCAGCGGGGGCTCCTACAATGAGCAGTACTTC
TRBJ2-1 | TRBV28 | few | TRBD2 | CASRTSGNPQGEQFF | TGTGCCAGCAGAACTAGCGGGAACCCACAAGGCGAGCAGTTCTTC
TRBJ2-1 | TRBV5-1 | - | TRBD2 | CASSLEVSTSGINEQFF | TGCGCCAGCAGCTTGGAGGTTTCGACTAGCGGGATCAATGAGCAGTTCTTC
TRBJ2-5 | TRBV7-8 | - | TRBD2 | CASSPSDQVGLAVETQYF | TGTGCCAGCAGCCCAAGTGATCAAGTTGGGCTAGCGGTAGAGACCCAGTACTTC
TRBJ2-5 | TRBV7-9 | - | - | CASSTRDFTETQYF | TGTGCCAGCAGCACACGGGACTTCACAGAGACCCAGTACTTC
TRBJ1-2 | TRBV29-1 | - | - | CSVDTFYGYTF | TGCAGCGTCGACACCTTCTATGGCTACACCTTC
TRBJ1-1 | TRBV7-2 | - | TRBD1 | CASSFNSGGDTEAFF | TGTGCCAGCAGCTTTAATTCAGGGGGAGACACTGAAGCTTTCTTT
TRBJ2-1 | TRBV20-1 | - | - | CSAGGMAVQSREQFF | TGCAGTGCTGGGGGGATGGCGGTTCAGTCCCGTGAGCAGTTCTTC
TRBJ2-1 | TRBV20-1 | many | - | CSARDPYGRNEQFF | TGCAGTGCTAGAGATCCATATGGGAGGAATGAGCAGTTCTTC
TRBJ2-5 | TRBV24-1 | - | TRBD1 | CATSPTGGGETQYF | TGTGCCACCAGCCCGACAGGGGGCGGAGAGACCCAGTACTTC
TRBJ2-3 | TRBV6-6 | - | - | CASRLPESDTQYF | TGTGCCAGCAGGCTCCCTGAGTCAGATACGCAGTATTTT
TRBJ2-3 | TRBV20-1 | - | - | CSAEGSTDTQYF | TGCAGTGCGGAGGGGAGCACAGATACGCAGTATTTT
TRBJ2-1 | TRBV20-1 | - | - | CSAPQGVAAQGEQFF | TGCAGTGCTCCCCAGGGGGTAGCGGCCCAAGGTGAGCAGTTCTTC
TRBJ2-3 | TRBV29-1 | - | - | CSVEDGGASTDTQYF | TGCAGCGTTGAAGATGGGGGAGCTAGCACAGATACGCAGTATTTT
TRBJ1-4 | TRBV20-1 | few | - | CSARDAGPEKLFF | TGCAGTGCTAGAGACGCCGGACCCGAAAAACTGTTTTTT
TRBJ2-5 | TRBV10-1 | - | TRBD2 | CASSEGASGGETQYF | TGCGCCAGCAGTGAGGGGGCTAGCGGAGGAGAGACCCAGTACTTC
TRBJ2-3 | TRBV5-5 | - | TRBD2 | CASSFLSGRVGDTQYF | TGTGCCAGCAGTTTTCTGAGCGGGAGGGTCGGCGATACGCAGTATTTT
TRBJ2-6 | TRBV5-1 | - | - | CASSSESSGANVLTF | TGCGCCAGCAGCTCGGAAAGCTCTGGGGCCAACGTCCTGACTTTC
TRBJ2-3 | TRBV29-1 | - | TRBD1 | CSVEGQGDVIDTQYF | TGCAGCGTTGAAGGACAGGGAGATGTGATAGATACGCAGTATTTT
TRBJ1-2 | TRBV14 | - | - | CASSQDPQDSSGYTF | TGTGCCAGCAGCCAAGATCCCCAGGATTCGAGCGGCTACACCTTC
TRBJ2-7 | TRBV5-1 | many | - | CASSQLHEQYF | TGCGCCAGCAGCCAACTCCACGAGCAGTACTTC